Below are 21 T cell receptor beta chains sequenced from a single sample in a study of cytomegalovirus exposure and HLA in healthy donors. Amplification used 60 Vbeta primers and 13 Jbeta primers. Repertoires were generated with immunoSEQ multiplex PCR, while TCRdb's copy carries only in-frame clones and drops some. The repertoire holds 150,000 to 200,000 clones, over 65% seen once, with 2% to 2.5% in the top ten. The sample consisted of PBMCs. These receptors were taken from a man aged 60 to 69 in good health and CMV-seronegative.

This chain's CDR3 is CASSFGGPYSYNEQFF. In DNA form, the CDR3 reads TGTGCCAGCAGTTTCGGGGGACCCTACTCCTACAATGAGCAGTTCTTC. The chain carries TRBV28 and TRBJ2-1, with D possibly TRBD2 on 6 matching bases. Between the trimmed V and J ends, which lost 3 bases and 0 bases, there was a span of 12 bases. The CDR3 has 16 residues. Germline loops: CDR1 MDHEN, CDR2 SYDVKM.

The gene calls are TRBV5-1 and TRBJ1-1; D might be TRBD1 (6 bases). With 2 bases removed from V and 8 bases from J, the gap between germline ends came to 22 bases. Per germline, CDR1 SGHRS and CDR2 YFSETQ. This CDR3 is 16 amino acids long. In nucleotides, the CDR3 is TGCGCCAGCAGCTTCAACGTTGGGGGCCAGGGCTTCGAAGCTTTCTTT. It is translated as CASSFNVGGQGFEAFF.

The rearrangement links TRBV2 to TRBJ2-7; 7 bases align to TRBD1. V was clipped by 8 bases and J by 5 bases; unmatched bases: 12. The germline V gene has CDR1 SNHLY and CDR2 FYNNEI. The CDR3 is 14 residues long. CDR3 bases: TGTGCCAGCCAGACCACAGGGGTATGGGACGAGCAGTACTTC. This sequence encodes CASQTTGVWDEQYF.

This clone has just a few counts. The gene calls are TRBV4-3 and TRBJ2-7; D not certain. The V gene's germline CDR1 is LGHNA and CDR2 YSLEER. V was shortened by 4 bases and J by 7 bases, with 20 bases between the two germline ends. This CDR3 is built from 15 residues. This CDR3 reads CASSLSLFTTPEQYF. The CDR3 DNA is TGCGCCAGCAGCCTATCGTTATTTACTACCCCGGAGCAGTACTTC.

V gene TRBV27 combines with J gene TRBJ2-3, with a possible D match to TRBD2 (6 bases). The CDR3 runs to 14 residues. CDR1 MNHEY and CDR2 SMNVEV come from the germline V gene (reference sequence). The V end was cut by 6 bases, the J end by 3 bases, with 13 bases between. CDR3 coding DNA: TGTGCCAGCAGCATAGCGGTCACGACAGATACGCAGTATTTT. Protein sequence: CASSIAVTTDTQYF.

V and J are TRBV2 and TRBJ2-5, with 8 bases lining up with TRBD2. After removal of 4 bases from V and 9 bases from J, the junction contained 13 bases not matched to a gene. Germline V lookup: CDR1 SNHLY, CDR2 FYNNEI. This CDR3 has 15 amino acids. The CDR3 here is CASSVEKAGADPQYF. CDR3 DNA sequence: TGTGCCAGCAGTGTCGAGAAAGCGGGGGCAGACCCCCAGTACTTC.

CDR3 sequence: CASSKIPRGGQQYF. CDR3 in DNA: TGTGCCAGCAGCAAAATCCCCCGGGGAGGCCAGCAGTACTTC. This chain connects TRBV21-1 to TRBJ2-7; TRBD2 was called by the table and not checked on the DNA. TRBV21-1 is reported as a pseudogene. This CDR3 is built from 14 residues.

A few counts support this clone. V is TRBV6-6 and J is TRBJ1-1; 8 bases agree with TRBD1. The ends lost 6 bases at V and 3 bases at J; junction bases unmatched: 3. This CDR3 contains 13 residues. In germline, CDR1 is MNHNY, CDR2 SVGAGI (reference sequence). For the CDR3, the DNA is TGTGCCAGCAGACCACAGGGGGACACTGAAGCTTTCTTT. Its protein is CASRPQGDTEAFF.

This clone occurred once. The J gene is TRBJ1-2, the V gene TRBV5-6; 7 bases are shared with TRBD1. Germline CDR1 and CDR2: SGHDT and YYEEEE. The CDR3 is 14 residues long. Unmatched junction bases numbered 7, after V lost 1 base and J lost 7 bases. CDR3 in amino acids: CASSLKGGGRGYTF. The CDR3 DNA is TGTGCCAGCAGCTTGAAAGGGGGCGGACGTGGCTACACCTTC.

V usage is TRBV7-9 and J usage is TRBJ2-7; TRBD2 is a possible D gene (7 bases). Germline CDR1 and CDR2: SEHNR and FQNEAQ (reference sequence). V lost 2 bases to trimming and J lost 5 bases, with 13 bases between them. CDR3 length equals 14 residues. In nucleotides, the CDR3 is TGTGCCAGCAGCTTAAGGGGGGGTACTCACGAGCAGTACTTC. Translating it yields CASSLRGGTHEQYF.

The chain carries TRBV5-4 and TRBJ2-3, with 7 bases that match TRBD2. V trimming: 1 base; J trimming: 0 bases; junction bases outside the gene matches: 2. Germline V gives CDR1 SGHNT, CDR2 YYREEE (reference sequence). This CDR3 contains 15 residues. The CDR3 spells CASSLPGGSTDTQYF. The CDR3 nucleotides are TGTGCCAGCAGCTTGCCGGGGGGAAGCACAGATACGCAGTATTTT.

The rearrangement joins TRBV28 to TRBJ2-1; tentatively, D is TRBD1 (6 bases). The CDR3 length is 14 residues. Looked up from germline, CDR1 is MDHEN and CDR2 is SYDVKM. V was trimmed by 6 bases and J by 7 bases, leaving 16 bases between them. The CDR3: CASRLQRRGNEQFF. In DNA form, the CDR3 reads TGTGCCAGCAGGTTGCAACGTAGGGGGAATGAGCAGTTCTTC.

The rearrangement links TRBV6-1 to TRBJ1-4; D is uncertain. This CDR3 comprises 18 residues. Germline V gene sequence: CDR1 MNHNS, CDR2 SASEGT. V was shortened by 1 base and J by 4 bases, with 19 bases between the two germline ends. CDR3 bases: TGTGCCAGCAGTGAAGGGGAGGATTGGCAGAGTTATAATGAAAAACTGTTTTTT. Protein sequence: CASSEGEDWQSYNEKLFF.

The chain links TRBV19 to TRBJ2-3; maybe TRBD1 (5 bases). CDR3 length equals 16 residues. Germline loops: CDR1 LNHDA, CDR2 SQIVND (reference sequence). Trimming pared 2 bases from V and 1 base from J, leaving 13 bases between. In nucleotides, the CDR3 is TGTGCCAGTAGTATACCGGACACCTCTGGCACAGATACGCAGTATTTT. It translates to CASSIPDTSGTDTQYF.

V is TRBV19 and J is TRBJ1-1; 8 bases fit TRBD1. There are 13 residues in the CDR3. Per germline, CDR1 LNHDA and CDR2 SQIVND (reference sequence). V was pared by 4 bases and J by 6 bases, with 4 bases of the junction left unmatched. The CDR3 region has the DNA TGTGCCAGTAGTACGGACAGGGAAGCTGAAGCTTTCTTT. Protein sequence: CASSTDREAEAFF.

This clone showed up just once. This chain uses TRBV19 with TRBJ1-1, with D possibly TRBD1 on 6 matching bases. The germline V gene encodes CDR1 LNHDA and CDR2 SQIVND (reference sequence). Trimming stripped 6 bases from V and 4 bases from J, with 12 bases between. The CDR3 contains 13 residues. The chain's CDR3 is CASRDSGVTEAFF. CDR3 bases: TGTGCCAGTAGGGACAGTGGGGTCACTGAAGCTTTCTTT.

This chain joins TRBV4-1 and TRBJ2-7; weak D call: TRBD1 (6 bases). The CDR3 extends over 14 amino acids. Germline CDR1 and CDR2: MGHRA and YSYEKL. V was clipped by 1 base and J by 5 bases, with 12 bases between them. The chain's CDR3 is CASSQGTAADEQYF. CDR3 nucleotide sequence: TGCGCCAGCAGCCAAGGGACAGCCGCCGACGAGCAGTACTTC.

This sequence joins TRBV5-1 and TRBJ2-1; 13 bases agree with TRBD2. Germline values: CDR1 SGHRS, CDR2 YFSETQ. The V and J ends lost 2 bases and 5 bases, in that order; junction bases with no gene match: 1. The CDR3 length is 15 residues. This CDR3 reads CASSLLAGGDNEQFF. The CDR3 DNA reads as TGCGCCAGCAGCTTACTAGCGGGGGGGGACAATGAGCAGTTCTTC.

J is TRBJ1-5 and V is TRBV7-9; TRBD1 is a possible D gene (6 bases). Between the trimmed V and J ends, which lost 2 bases and 6 bases, there was a span of 17 bases. The CDR3 extends over 16 amino acids. The germline V gene encodes CDR1 SEHNR and CDR2 FQNEAQ (reference sequence). CDR3 nucleotides: TGTGCCAGCAGCTTAAGCACAGGGAAAGGAAGTCAGCCCCAGCATTTT. Its translation is CASSLSTGKGSQPQHF. The variable domain in full, with the rest retrieved from reference TRBV7-9 and TRBJ1-5, is DTGVSQNPRHKITKRGQNVTFRCDPISEHNRLYWYRQTLGQGPEFLTYFQNEAQLEKSRLLSDRFSAERPKGSFSTLEIQRTEQGDSAMYLCASSLSTGKGSQPQHFGDGTRLSIL.

The rearrangement joins TRBV9 to TRBJ2-1; 10 bases agree with TRBD2. The CDR3 has 15 residues. Germline CDR1 is SGDLS and CDR2 is YYNGEE. V was pared by 3 bases and J by 4 bases, with 4 bases of the junction left unmatched. For the CDR3, the DNA is TGTGCCAGCAGCGCTGCTAGCGGGGGTTACAATGAGCAGTTCTTC. This translates into CASSAASGGYNEQFF.

The chain joins TRBV15 to TRBJ2-7; a possible D gene is TRBD1 (6 bases). Germline V CDR1 and CDR2: LNHNV, YYDKDF (reference sequence). CDR3 length: 15 residues. V gave up 0 bases and J gave up 7 bases, with 16 bases separating them. CDR3 DNA: TGTGCCACCAGCAGAGATGCCTCCGGGACAAGTGAGCAGTACTTC. It translates to CATSRDASGTSEQYF.